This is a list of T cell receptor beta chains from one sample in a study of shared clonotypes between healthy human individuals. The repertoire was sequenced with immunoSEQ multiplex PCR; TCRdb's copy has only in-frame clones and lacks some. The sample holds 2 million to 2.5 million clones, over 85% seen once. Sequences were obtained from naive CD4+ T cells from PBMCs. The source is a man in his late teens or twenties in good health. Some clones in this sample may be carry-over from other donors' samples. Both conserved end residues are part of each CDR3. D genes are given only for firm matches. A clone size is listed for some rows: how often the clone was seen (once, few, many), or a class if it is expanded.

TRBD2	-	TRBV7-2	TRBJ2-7	CASSTRTSGTSSYEQYF	TGTGCCAGCAGCACCCGGACTAGCGGGACCTCCTCCTACGAGCAGTACTTC
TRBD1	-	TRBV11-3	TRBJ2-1	CASSPGTEYNEQFF	TGTGCCAGCAGCCCAGGGACAGAATACAATGAGCAGTTCTTC
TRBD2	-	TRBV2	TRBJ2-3	CASSRLAGTTDTQYF	TGTGCCAGCAGTCGACTAGCGGGAACCACAGATACGCAGTATTTT
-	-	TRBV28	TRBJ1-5	CASSLLGRDDQPQHF	TGTGCCAGCAGTTTGCTAGGCAGGGATGACCAGCCCCAGCATTTT
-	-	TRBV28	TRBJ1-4	CASSFLGSPKEKLFF	TGTGCCAGCAGTTTTTTGGGGAGCCCTAAGGAAAAACTGTTTTTT
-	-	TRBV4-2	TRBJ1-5	CASSQELSRAYQPQHF	TGTGCCAGCAGCCAAGAACTCAGCAGGGCCTATCAGCCCCAGCATTTT
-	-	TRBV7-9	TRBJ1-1	CASSFSSNTEAFF	TGTGCCAGCAGCTTTTCCAGTAACACTGAAGCTTTCTTT
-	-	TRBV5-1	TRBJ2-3	CASSSTGDTQYF	TGCGCCAGCAGCTCTACGGGGGATACGCAGTATTTT
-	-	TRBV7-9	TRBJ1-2	CASSAGSGARGYTF	TGTGCCAGCAGCGCCGGTTCGGGGGCGCGTGGCTACACCTTC
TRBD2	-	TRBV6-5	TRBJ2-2	CASSYQGTSYGELFF	TGTGCCAGCAGTTACCAGGGGACTAGCTACGGGGAGCTGTTTTTT
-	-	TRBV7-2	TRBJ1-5	CASSLVAGMDQPQHF	TGTGCCAGCAGCTTAGTAGCAGGGATGGATCAGCCCCAGCATTTT
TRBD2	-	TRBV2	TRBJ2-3	CASSSITSGVLRDTQYF	TGTGCCAGCAGTTCGATCACTAGCGGAGTCCTCCGGGATACGCAGTATTTT
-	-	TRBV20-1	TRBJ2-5	CSARVQGAQYF	TGCAGTGCTAGAGTACAGGGTGCCCAGTACTTC
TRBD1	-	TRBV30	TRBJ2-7	CAWRGTGGYEQYF	TGTGCCTGGAGGGGGACAGGGGGTTACGAGCAGTACTTC
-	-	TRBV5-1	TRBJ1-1	CASSLQGSRMNTEAFF	TGCGCCAGCAGCTTGCAGGGATCAAGGATGAACACTGAAGCTTTCTTT
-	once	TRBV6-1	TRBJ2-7	CASSEAIGIYEQYF	TGTGCCAGCAGTGAAGCAATCGGGATCTACGAGCAGTACTTC
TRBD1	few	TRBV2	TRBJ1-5	CASSGQAYNQPQHF	TGTGCCAGCAGCGGACAGGCTTACAATCAGCCCCAGCATTTT
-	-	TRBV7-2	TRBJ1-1	CASSLGGATTEAFF	TGTGCCAGCAGCTTAGGGGGCGCGACCACTGAAGCTTTCTTT
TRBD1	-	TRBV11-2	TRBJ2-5	CASSLGTGRKETQYF	TGTGCCAGCAGCTTGGGGACAGGGAGAAAAGAGACCCAGTACTTC
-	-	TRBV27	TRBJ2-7	CASSPRRQGSYEQYF	TGTGCCAGCAGCCCACGCAGGCAGGGCTCCTACGAGCAGTACTTC
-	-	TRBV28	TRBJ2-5	CASNWGYQETQYF	TGTGCCAGCAATTGGGGGTACCAAGAGACCCAGTACTTC
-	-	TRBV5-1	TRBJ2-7	CASSLVPIGEQYF	TGCGCCAGCAGCTTGGTCCCGATAGGGGAGCAGTACTTC
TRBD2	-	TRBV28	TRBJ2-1	CASSSLAGGPTYNEQFF	TGTGCCAGCAGTTCACTAGCGGGAGGGCCCACGTACAATGAGCAGTTCTTC
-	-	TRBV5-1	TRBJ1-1	CASSLVSNTEAFF	TGCGCCAGCAGCTTGGTATCGAACACTGAAGCTTTCTTT
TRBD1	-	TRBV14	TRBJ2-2	CASSGLGQGAGELFF	TGTGCCAGCAGCGGTCTGGGACAGGGAGCCGGGGAGCTGTTTTTT
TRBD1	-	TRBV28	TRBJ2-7	CASSSPGQGGEQYF	TGTGCCAGCAGCTCTCCGGGACAGGGGGGGGAGCAGTACTTC
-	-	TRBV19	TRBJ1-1	CASTVGRNTEAFF	TGTGCCAGTACGGTAGGTAGAAACACTGAAGCTTTCTTT
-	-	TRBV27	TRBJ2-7	CASSLSGASYEQYF	TGTGCCAGCAGCCTTTCCGGAGCCTCCTACGAGCAGTACTTC
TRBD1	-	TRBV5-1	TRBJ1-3	CASSFGQVGNTIYF	TGCGCCAGCAGCTTCGGACAGGTTGGAAACACCATATATTTT
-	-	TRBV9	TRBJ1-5	CASSSQGGNQPQHF	TGTGCCAGCAGCTCCCAGGGCGGCAATCAGCCCCAGCATTTT
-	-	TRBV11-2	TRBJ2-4	CASSLDQAGGIQYF	TGTGCCAGCAGCTTAGATCAGGCCGGGGGCATTCAGTACTTC
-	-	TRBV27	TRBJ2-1	CASSLSGLVVSNEQFF	TGTGCCAGCAGTTTATCGGGCCTAGTCGTCAGCAATGAGCAGTTCTTC
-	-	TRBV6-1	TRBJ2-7	CASSEQGSSYEQYF	TGTGCCAGCAGTGAACAGGGGAGCTCCTACGAGCAGTACTTC
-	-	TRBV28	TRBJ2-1	CASSLAGPYNEQFF	TGTGCCAGCAGTTTAGCGGGACCTTACAATGAGCAGTTCTTC
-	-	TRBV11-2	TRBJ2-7	CASSSLMGSTVYEQYF	TGTGCCAGCAGCTCCCTTATGGGGTCCACTGTCTACGAGCAGTACTTC
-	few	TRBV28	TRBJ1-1	CASSLSGRLAFF	TGTGCCAGCAGCTTATCAGGGAGATTGGCTTTCTTT
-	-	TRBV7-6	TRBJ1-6	CASSFAAGSSYNSPLHF	TGTGCCAGCAGCTTCGCGGCCGGGAGCTCCTATAATTCACCCCTCCACTTT
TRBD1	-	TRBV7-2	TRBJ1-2	CASSFLVRDSGYGYTF	TGTGCCAGCAGCTTCTTAGTGAGGGACAGCGGCTATGGCTACACCTTC
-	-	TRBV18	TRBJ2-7	CASSPGLALTYEQYF	TGTGCCAGCTCACCAGGGCTAGCGCTGACCTACGAGCAGTACTTC
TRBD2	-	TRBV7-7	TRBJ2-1	CASSLLAGGQGEQFF	TGTGCCAGCAGCCTACTAGCGGGAGGGCAGGGTGAGCAGTTCTTC
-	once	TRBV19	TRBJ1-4	CASSSPRGAYLSNEKLFF	TGTGCCAGTAGTTCCCCCCGGGGGGCCTATCTCTCTAATGAAAAACTGTTTTTT
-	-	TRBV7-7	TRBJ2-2	CASSLFGGQNTGELFF	TGTGCCAGCAGCTTATTTGGGGGACAGAACACCGGGGAGCTGTTTTTT
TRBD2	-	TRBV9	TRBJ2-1	CASSGTSGSHNEQFF	TGTGCCAGCAGCGGGACTAGCGGGAGTCACAATGAGCAGTTCTTC
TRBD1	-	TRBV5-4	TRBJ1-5	CASSDREKGNQPQHF	TGTGCCAGCAGCGACAGGGAAAAGGGCAATCAGCCCCAGCATTTT
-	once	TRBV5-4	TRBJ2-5	CASSSPTEPTKTQYF	TGTGCCAGCAGCTCGCCGACGGAACCAACGAAGACCCAGTACTTC
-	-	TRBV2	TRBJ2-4	CASRAVGYIQYF	TGTGCCAGCAGGGCGGTAGGGTACATTCAGTACTTC
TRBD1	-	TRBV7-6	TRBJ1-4	CASSPRATGGLKKLFF	TGTGCCAGCAGCCCTAGAGCGACAGGGGGATTGAAAAAACTGTTTTTT
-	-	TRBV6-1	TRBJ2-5	CASSGLQGTQETQYF	TGTGCCAGCAGTGGGCTCCAGGGTACCCAAGAGACCCAGTACTTC
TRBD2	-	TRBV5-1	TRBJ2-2	CASSLGASGSSTGELFF	TGCGCCAGCAGCTTGGGGGCTAGCGGGAGCTCGACCGGGGAGCTGTTTTTT
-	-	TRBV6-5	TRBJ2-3	CASSYQGLSTDTQYF	TGTGCCAGCAGTTATCAGGGCCTGAGCACAGATACGCAGTATTTT
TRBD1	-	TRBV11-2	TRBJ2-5	CASSYGGQGKETQYF	TGTGCCAGCAGCTACGGCGGACAGGGGAAAGAGACCCAGTACTTC